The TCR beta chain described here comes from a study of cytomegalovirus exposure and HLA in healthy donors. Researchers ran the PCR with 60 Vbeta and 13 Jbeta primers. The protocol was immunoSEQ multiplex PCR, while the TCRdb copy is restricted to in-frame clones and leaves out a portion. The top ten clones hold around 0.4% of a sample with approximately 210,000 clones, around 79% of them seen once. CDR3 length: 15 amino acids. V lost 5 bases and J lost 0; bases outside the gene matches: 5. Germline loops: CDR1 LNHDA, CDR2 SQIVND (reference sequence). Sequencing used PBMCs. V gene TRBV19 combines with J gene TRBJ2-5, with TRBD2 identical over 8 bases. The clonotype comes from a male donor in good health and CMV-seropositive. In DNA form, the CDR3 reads TGTGCCAGTAGTCCGACTAGCGCCTACCAAGAGACCCAGTACTTC. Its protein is CASSPTSAYQETQYF.